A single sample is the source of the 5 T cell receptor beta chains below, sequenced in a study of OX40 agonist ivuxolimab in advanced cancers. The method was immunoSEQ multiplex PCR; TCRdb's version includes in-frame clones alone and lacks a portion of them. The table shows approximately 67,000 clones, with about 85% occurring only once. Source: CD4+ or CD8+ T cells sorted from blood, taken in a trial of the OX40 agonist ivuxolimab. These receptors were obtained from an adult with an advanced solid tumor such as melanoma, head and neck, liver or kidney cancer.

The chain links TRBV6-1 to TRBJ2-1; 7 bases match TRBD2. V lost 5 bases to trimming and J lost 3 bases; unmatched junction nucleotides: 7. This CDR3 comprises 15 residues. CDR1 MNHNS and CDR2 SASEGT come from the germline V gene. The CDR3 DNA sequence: TGTGCCAGCAGTACCTCGACTAGCCACTACAATGAGCAGTTCTTC. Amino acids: CASSTSTSHYNEQFF.

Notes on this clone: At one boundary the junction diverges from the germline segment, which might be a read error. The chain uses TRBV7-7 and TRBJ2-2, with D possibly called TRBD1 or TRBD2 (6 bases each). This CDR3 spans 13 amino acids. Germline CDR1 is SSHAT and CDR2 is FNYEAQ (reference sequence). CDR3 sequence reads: CASSRGGTGELFF. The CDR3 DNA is TGTGCTAGCAGCCGAGGGGGGACCGGGGAGCTGTTTTTT.

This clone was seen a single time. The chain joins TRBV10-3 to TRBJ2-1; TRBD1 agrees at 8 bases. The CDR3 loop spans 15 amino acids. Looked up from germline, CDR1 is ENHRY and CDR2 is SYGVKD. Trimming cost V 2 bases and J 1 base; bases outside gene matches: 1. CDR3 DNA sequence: TGTGCCATCAGTGAGACAGGGGGGTCCTACAATGAGCAGTTCTTC. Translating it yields CAISETGGSYNEQFF.

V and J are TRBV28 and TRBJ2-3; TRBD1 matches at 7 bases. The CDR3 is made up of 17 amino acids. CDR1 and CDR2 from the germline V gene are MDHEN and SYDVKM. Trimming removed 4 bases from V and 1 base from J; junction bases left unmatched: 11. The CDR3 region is CASSSGKGALGTDTQYF. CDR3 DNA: TGTGCCAGCAGTTCGGGTAAGGGGGCGCTGGGCACAGATACGCAGTATTTT.

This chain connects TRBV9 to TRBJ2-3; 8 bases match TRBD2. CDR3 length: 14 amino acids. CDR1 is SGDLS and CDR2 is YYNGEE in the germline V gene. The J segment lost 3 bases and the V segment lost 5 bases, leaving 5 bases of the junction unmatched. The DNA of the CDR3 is TGTGCCAGCAGTATGGGACTAGGGACAGATACGCAGTATTTT. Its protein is CASSMGLGTDTQYF.